The 18 T cell receptor beta chains listed next were all sequenced from one sample in a study of T-cell reconstitution after alpha-beta-depleted transplantation in children. Preparing the TCRbeta library involved the use of unique molecular identifiers. TCRdb re-called the PCR reads with MiXCR, one entry per CDR3 protein. Of a few hundred thousand distinct CDR3 sequences listed, roughly 22% are singletons. The sample in question was PBMCs from the stem cell graft donor, obtained from the stem cell graft. These receptors came from a human donor who donated a stem cell graft to a child with acute myeloid leukemia.

The chain recombines TRBV20-1 with TRBJ2-4; no definite D call. Trimming pared 5 bases from V and 2 bases from J, leaving 10 bases between. Germline CDR1 and CDR2: DFQATT and SNEGSKA (reference sequence). This CDR3 spans 13 amino acids. The DNA of the CDR3 is TGCAGTGCTCCAGAAGGGACCAAAAACATTCAGTACTTC. Its translation: CSAPEGTKNIQYF.

This rearrangement joins TRBV9 to TRBJ2-3, with TRBD2 matching 8 bases. Germline V gives CDR1 SGDLS, CDR2 YYNGEE. This CDR3 region has 18 residues. The V segment lost 4 bases and the J segment 0 bases; nucleotides outside the gene matches: 13. In DNA, the CDR3 is TGTGCCAGCAGCCCCTTGAGTAGCGGGAAGATTAGCACAGATACGCAGTATTTT. Translation: CASSPLSSGKISTDTQYF.

This chain links TRBV7-9 with TRBJ2-1; D possibly corresponds to TRBD2 (5 bases). The V end was cut by 5 bases, the J end by 1 base, with 15 bases between. Germline V CDR1 and CDR2: SEHNR, FQNEAQ (reference sequence). This CDR3 contains 16 residues. CDR3 DNA: TGTGCCAGCAGCCCTAGCAACCCGAGGTCCTACAATGAGCAGTTCTTC. As protein: CASSPSNPRSYNEQFF.

The gene calls are TRBV10-1 and TRBJ2-7; 8 bases match TRBD2. Germline-derived CDR1 and CDR2 are WNHNN and SYGVQD (reference sequence). J was trimmed by 2 bases and V by 0 bases; bases with no gene match: 9. The CDR3 contains 17 residues. As DNA, the CDR3 is TGCGCCAGCAGTGAGTCAGGTAGGGCGGGAGGACCCTACGAGCAGTACTTC. Translating gives CASSESGRAGGPYEQYF.

This clonotype was detected many times. The gene calls are TRBV5-1 and TRBJ2-3; TRBD1 aligns across 8 bases. The CDR3 has 13 residues. Per germline, CDR1 SGHRS and CDR2 YFSETQ. Trimming took 4 bases from V and 3 from J; bases not matched to a gene: 1. CDR3 DNA: TGCGCCAGCAGCGGACAGGGAACAGATACGCAGTATTTT. Residues: CASSGQGTDTQYF.

As DNA, the CDR3 is TGCGCCAGCAAACCGACAGGGATGGAATACGAGCAGTACTTC. It translates to CASKPTGMEYEQYF. The chain combines TRBV5-1 with TRBJ2-7; 7 bases fit TRBD1. After removal of 6 bases from V and 4 bases from J, the junction contained 10 bases not matched to a gene. The CDR3 has 14 residues. Germline V gene lookup returns CDR1 SGHRS and CDR2 YFSETQ.

The chain is built from TRBV28 and TRBJ2-1; TRBD1 or TRBD2 may be the D gene (6 bases each). Trimming shortened V by 6 bases and J by 4 bases, and 16 bases separated the two germline ends. Germline loops: CDR1 MDHEN, CDR2 SYDVKM. This CDR3 spans 15 amino acids. CDR3 sequence: CASRSPGGPYNEQFF. The CDR3 DNA reads TGTGCCAGCAGATCCCCTGGGGGGCCTTACAATGAGCAGTTCTTC.

This clonotype has a handful of counts. The V gene is TRBV5-1, the J gene TRBJ2-2, with 8 bases fitting TRBD1. V trimming: 4 bases; J trimming: 6 bases; junction bases outside the gene matches: 8. CDR1 and CDR2 (germline): SGHRS, YFSETQ. CDR3 size: 15 residues. DNA of the CDR3: TGCGCCAGCAGCCCCGGGACAGGAGATCCCGGGGAGCTGTTTTTT. Translating it yields CASSPGTGDPGELFF.

The chain has TRBV30 and TRBJ2-7; D gene ambiguous. The germline CDR1 and CDR2 sequences are GTSNPN and SVGIG (reference sequence). Trimming shortened V by 2 bases and J by 3 bases, and 17 bases separated the two germline ends. This CDR3 contains 15 residues. The CDR3 DNA is TGTGCCTGGAGTCAAACCAGATATCCAATCTACGAGCAGTACTTC. Its protein product is CAWSQTRYPIYEQYF.

This rearrangement joins TRBV7-7 to TRBJ2-1; weak D call: TRBD2 (5 bases). CDR1 and CDR2 from the germline V gene are SSHAT and FNYEAQ (reference sequence). Deletions cut 1 base from V and 8 bases from J, with 15 bases between. The CDR3 is 15 amino acids. CDR3 residues: CASSLEMGVGYEQFF. The DNA of the CDR3 is TGTGCCAGCAGCTTAGAGATGGGAGTGGGATATGAGCAGTTCTTC.

CDR3 protein: CASSADSYNSPLHF. DNA of the CDR3: TGTGCCAGCAGCGCCGACTCCTATAATTCACCCCTCCACTTT. The chain links TRBV9 to TRBJ1-6; D is unclear. Trimming took 3 bases from V and 0 from J, leaving 4 bases between them. From germline, CDR1 is SGDLS and CDR2 YYNGEE. CDR3 size: 14 residues.

The sample holds a few counts of this clonotype. The genes are TRBV29-1 and TRBJ2-5, with TRBD2 matching 13 bases. Germline CDR1 reads SQVTM; CDR2 reads ANQGSEA. The ends lost 7 bases at V and 3 bases at J; junction bases unmatched: 11. This CDR3 has 16 amino acids. The CDR3 region has the DNA TGCAGCGCCGGACTAGCGGGAGTGTTCCCTGAAGAGACCCAGTACTTC. It translates to CSAGLAGVFPEETQYF.

The rearrangement links TRBV12-3 or TRBV12-4 to TRBJ2-5; TRBD2 might be the D (6 bases). Trimming left V 6 bases short and J 5 bases short, with 16 bases between. This CDR3 contains 14 residues. The DNA of the CDR3 is TGTGCCAGCAGACCGGGACTGTTATCGGAGACCCAGTACTTC. It codes for CASRPGLLSETQYF.

The rearrangement joins TRBV25-1 to TRBJ2-1; 8 bases fit TRBD1. Germline CDR1 and CDR2: MGHDK and SYGVNS. The CDR3 spans 17 residues. V lost 1 base, J lost 3 bases, and 8 bases stayed unmatched. As DNA, the CDR3 is TGTGCCAGCAGTGAATTGTACAGGACAGGGATCTACAATGAGCAGTTCTTC. Translation: CASSELYRTGIYNEQFF.

There are many counts of this clonotype. V usage is TRBV29-1 and J usage is TRBJ2-1; D not certain. Trimming shortened V by 1 base and J by 2 bases, and 15 bases separated the two germline ends. This CDR3 region has 16 residues. Germline-derived CDR1 and CDR2 are SQVTM and ANQGSEA. The CDR3: CSVEGLGGRTYNEQFF. The CDR3, as DNA: TGCAGCGTTGAAGGGCTTGGCGGCCGAACCTACAATGAGCAGTTCTTC.

The table lists this clonotype with a few counts. V usage is TRBV18 and J usage is TRBJ1-5; D ambiguous. This CDR3 is 12 amino acids long. Trimming took off 3 bases at V and 9 bases at J, with 9 bases between the two ends. Germline loops: CDR1 KGHSH, CDR2 LQKENI. The CDR3 here is CASSPPGRPQHF. For the CDR3, the DNA is TGTGCCAGCTCACCGCCAGGCAGGCCCCAGCATTTT.

This clonotype has a count of ten or more. The CDR3 DNA reads as TGTGCCAGCAGTTTAGCGCGCGCACACAATGAGCAGTTCTTC. It is translated as CASSLARAHNEQFF. The J gene is TRBJ2-1, the V gene TRBV12-3 or TRBV12-4; the D is unclear. The V end was cut by 0 bases, the J end by 5 bases, with 8 bases between. This CDR3 region has 14 residues.

This clonotype was recorded many times. The chain combines TRBV20-1 with TRBJ2-7, with D perhaps matching TRBD1 (6 bases). From germline, CDR1 is DFQATT and CDR2 SNEGSKA (reference sequence). The V end was cut by 6 bases, the J end by 0 bases, with 15 bases between. CDR3 length: 14 residues. This chain's CDR3 is CSAKDSGDSYEQYF. The CDR3 DNA is TGCAGTGCAAAGGACTCAGGGGACTCCTACGAGCAGTACTTC.